These 30 T cell receptor beta chains came from one sample sequenced in a study of glioma-infiltrating T cells. The iRepertoire nested amplicon-rescue multiplex PCR amplified TCR alpha and beta CDR3s from RNA. TCRdb re-derived calls from the multiplex PCR reads in MiXCR, one entry per CDR3 protein. The sample shows around 140,000 distinct CDR3 sequences, more than 35% of them seen only once. Sequencing input: glioma tissue, nonneoplastic brain tissue, or PBMCs (not recorded which). The receptors shown here come from a human donor with low-grade glioma or glioblastoma, undergoing nonglioma brain surgery, or in good health (not recorded which).

The J gene is TRBJ2-5, the V gene TRBV14; perhaps TRBD2 as D (6 bases). The V gene's germline CDR1 is SGHDN and CDR2 FVKESK. V shed 1 base and J shed 1 base, with 16 bases lying between them. The CDR3 length is 17 residues. CDR3 DNA sequence: TGTGCCAGCAGCCAAGGAGCGTGGCGGGACCTCCAAGAGACCCAGTACTTC. This encodes CASSQGAWRDLQETQYF.

Notes on this clonotype: The junction differs from germline at one of its ends, possibly a read error. In DNA form, the CDR3 reads TGCAGTGCTAGAGTCAAATACAGGGGGCTAATTCGGTACTTC. As protein: CSARVKYRGLIRYF. J is TRBJ2-4 and V is TRBV20-1, with TRBD1 matching 9 bases. Germline loops: CDR1 DFQATT, CDR2 SNEGSKA (reference sequence). The CDR3 contains 14 residues.

Remarks on this clonotype: A single base separates this from a much larger clone, so it may be a read error. This sequence joins TRBV6-2 or TRBV6-3 and TRBJ1-1; D ambiguous. The CDR3 has 11 amino acids. CDR1 is MNHEY, CDR2 SVGEGT, per germline. The CDR3 region is CTSGFTGSAFF. The CDR3 region has the DNA TGTACCAGCGGATTCACCGGTAGTGCTTTCTTT.

The chain is built from TRBV2 and TRBJ1-2; unclear D gene. The CDR3 loop spans 12 amino acids. V lost 7 bases and J lost 6, with 12 bases in between. Germline CDR1 reads SNHLY; CDR2 reads FYNNEI. The CDR3 spells CASTSTSHGYTF. The CDR3 DNA is TGTGCCAGCACTTCCACCAGTCATGGCTACACCTTC.

This sequence joins TRBV2 and TRBJ2-7, with no clear D. Germline CDR1 and CDR2: SNHLY and FYNNEI. V dropped 1 base and J dropped 0 bases, with 10 bases sitting between them. The CDR3 covers 15 residues. For the CDR3, the DNA is TGTGCCAGCAGTGAAGGTGCGGTAAGCTCCTACGAGCAGTACTTC. Translated: CASSEGAVSSYEQYF. The entire variable domain, with the rest obtained from reference TRBV2 and TRBJ2-7, is as follows: EPEVTQTPSHQVTQMGQEVILRCVPISNHLYFYWYRQILGQKVEFLVSFYNNEISEKSEIFDDQFSVERPDGSNFTLKIRSTKLEDSAMYFCASSEGAVSSYEQYFGPGTRLTVT.

This chain links TRBV10-3 with TRBJ1-3; 7 bases map to TRBD1. The CDR3 runs to 17 residues. Germline V gene lookup returns CDR1 ENHRY and CDR2 SYGVKD. Germline trimming cut 2 bases from V and 3 bases from J; bases unmatched to any gene: 10. CDR3 DNA: TGTGCCATCAGTGAGAGACAGGGTAATATTGTTGGAAACACCATATATTTT. This encodes CAISERQGNIVGNTIYF.

This clonotype was recorded at least ten times. V and J are TRBV20-1 and TRBJ1-5; the D is unclear. Germline CDR1 and CDR2: DFQATT and SNEGSKA (reference sequence). The CDR3 runs to 13 residues. V lost 6 bases and J 2 bases, leaving 11 bases between the germline ends. The CDR3 reads CSARRVGNQPQHF. In DNA, the CDR3 is TGCAGTGCCCGTCGGGTTGGCAATCAGCCCCAGCATTTT.

This clonotype was observed once. The chain recombines TRBV28 with TRBJ1-2; tentative D call: TRBD1 (5 bases). Germline assignment: CDR1 MDHEN and CDR2 SYDVKM. The CDR3 sequence is 12 residues long. V gave up 4 bases and J gave up 4 bases, with 7 bases separating them. The CDR3, as DNA: TGTGCCAGCAGTTCGACAGTCTATGGCTACACCTTC. Its translation is CASSSTVYGYTF.

The chain links TRBV20-1 to TRBJ2-1, with 7 bases that match TRBD2. This CDR3 has 11 residues. Trimming removed 3 bases from V and 8 bases from J; junction bases left unmatched: 1. The germline V gene has CDR1 DFQATT and CDR2 SNEGSKA (reference sequence). The CDR3 loop is CSARSGDEQFF. CDR3 bases: TGCAGTGCTAGGAGCGGGGATGAGCAGTTCTTC.

The chain combines TRBV4-1 with TRBJ2-1, with unresolved D. Germline V CDR1 and CDR2: MGHRA, YSYEKL. The CDR3 has 16 amino acids. The V gene lost 0 bases and the J gene lost 3 bases, with 12 bases spanning the gap. CDR3 sequence: CASSQEAAIIYNEQFF. The CDR3 region has the DNA TGCGCCAGCAGCCAAGAAGCAGCAATTATCTACAATGAGCAGTTCTTC.

Details on this clonotype: Relative to the germline gene, one junction end is altered; a read error may explain this. V is TRBV6-1 and J is TRBJ1-2; D not certain. In germline, CDR1 is MNHNS, CDR2 SASEGT. CDR3 length: 12 residues. The CDR3 protein is CASRLPGYCYTF. As DNA, the CDR3 is TGTGCCAGCAGATTACCCGGCTATTGCTACACCTTC.

This clonotype occurred a few times. The genes are TRBV6-5 and TRBJ1-5; D remains ambiguous. The CDR3 spans 15 residues. V lost 0 bases, J lost 0 bases, and 6 bases lay in between. Germline V gene data show CDR1 as MNHEY and CDR2 as SVGAGI. The CDR3 here is CASSYSSFSNQPQHF. The CDR3 DNA reads as TGTGCCAGCAGTTACTCTTCATTTAGCAATCAGCCCCAGCATTTT.

The V and J genes are TRBV7-2 and TRBJ2-3; 9 bases align to TRBD1. From germline, CDR1 is SGHTA and CDR2 FQGNSA. With V trimmed by 5 bases and J by 5 bases, 5 bases remained unmatched. CDR3 length: 14 residues. The CDR3 here is CASSQGQGGDTQYF. As DNA, the CDR3 is TGTGCCAGCAGCCAGGGACAGGGAGGAGATACGCAGTATTTT.

About this clonotype itself: With a much larger clone just one base away, this may be a read error. The V gene is TRBV27, the J gene TRBJ2-5; perhaps TRBD2 as D (6 bases). CDR3 size: 13 residues. Germline CDR1 MNHEY, CDR2 SMNVEV (reference sequence). With 4 bases removed from V and 7 bases from J, the gap between germline ends came to 13 bases. The DNA for the CDR3 is TGTGCCAGCAGTTCCAGGGCCGGGGGGACCCAGTACTTC. It translates to CASSSRAGGTQYF.

The CDR3 protein is CASSLDGYNEQFF. In nucleotides, the CDR3 is TGTGCCAGCAGTTTAGACGGTTACAATGAGCAGTTCTTC. The V gene is TRBV12-3 or TRBV12-4, the J gene TRBJ2-1; unclear D gene. Trimming cost V 1 base and J 4 bases, with 5 bases left between them. There are 13 residues in the CDR3.

A word on this clonotype: A much larger clone lies a single base off, so this may be a read error. The chain employs TRBV5-6 and TRBJ2-3, with D hard to call. Germline V gene sequence: CDR1 SGHDT, CDR2 YYEEEE. The CDR3 consists of 14 residues. Deletions cut 4 bases from V and 5 bases from J, with 14 bases between. The CDR3: CASSTVGSGDTQYF. In DNA form, the CDR3 reads TGTGCCAGCAGCACAGTGGGCTCGGGAGATACGCAGTATTTT.

This clonotype was observed a handful of times. This chain connects TRBV6-1 to TRBJ2-1; TRBD2 agrees at 15 bases. V lost 7 bases, J lost 7 bases, and 5 bases stayed unmatched. CDR3 length: 15 amino acids. Per germline, CDR1 MNHNS and CDR2 SASEGT. CDR3 loop: CASIGTSGRMNEQFF. The DNA for the CDR3 is TGTGCCAGCATTGGGACTAGCGGGAGGATGAATGAGCAGTTCTTC.

The V call is TRBV6-2 or TRBV6-3, the J call TRBJ2-3; D is uncertain. This CDR3 has 15 amino acids. Trimming shortened V by 3 bases and J by 2 bases, and 12 bases separated the two germline ends. The germline V gene encodes CDR1 MNHEY and CDR2 SVGEGT. CDR3 bases: TGTGCCAGCAGTTATAAGGGATACTACACAGATACGCAGTATTTT. It codes for CASSYKGYYTDTQYF.

The V call is TRBV20-1, the J call TRBJ2-1; D possibly matches TRBD1 or TRBD2 (5 bases each). CDR3 length equals 14 residues. Per the germline V gene, CDR1 is DFQATT and CDR2 is SNEGSKA (reference sequence). CDR3 residues: CGSVLSGRDNEQFF. The CDR3 DNA reads TGCGGTTCCGTCCTCTCGGGACGAGACAATGAGCAGTTCTTC.

This clonotype has just a few counts. This chain joins TRBV20-1 and TRBJ2-5; D gene ambiguous. Germline-derived CDR1 and CDR2 are DFQATT and SNEGSKA (reference sequence). V was pared by 1 base and J by 5 bases, with 17 bases between. This CDR3 is built from 15 residues. CDR3 residues: CSARGFLYASETQYF. The DNA for the CDR3 is TGCAGTGCTAGAGGCTTCTTATACGCATCGGAGACCCAGTACTTC.

Turning to this clonotype: One end of the junction varies from germline; a read error may be responsible. The chain combines TRBV20-1 with TRBJ1-4; TRBD1 matches at 9 bases. The CDR3 totals 13 residues. Germline CDR1 DFQATT, CDR2 SNEGSKA (reference sequence). The CDR3 coding sequence is TGCAGTGCTAGAGGCACAGGGGGCGAAAAACTGTTTTTC. This gives the protein CSARGTGGEKLFF.

This sequence joins TRBV6-1 and TRBJ2-1; 7 nucleotides match TRBD2. The ends lost 6 bases at V and 3 bases at J; junction bases unmatched: 5. CDR3 length: 14 residues. In germline, CDR1 is MNHNS, CDR2 SASEGT. The CDR3 sequence: CASRQAGFYNEQFF. The CDR3, as DNA: TGTGCCAGCAGACAAGCGGGGTTCTACAATGAGCAGTTCTTC.

V usage is TRBV18 and J usage is TRBJ2-7; 9 nucleotides agree with TRBD2. CDR3 size: 14 residues. V lost 6 bases and J lost 1; bases outside the gene matches: 4. Germline V CDR1 and CDR2: KGHSH, LQKENI. CDR3 sequence: CASSTSGRSYEQYF. As DNA, the CDR3 is TGTGCCAGCTCCACGAGCGGGAGGTCCTACGAGCAGTACTTC.

V gene TRBV27 combines with J gene TRBJ1-2, with D perhaps matching TRBD1 (5 bases). The CDR3 spans 16 residues. CDR1 MNHEY and CDR2 SMNVEV come from the germline V gene (reference sequence). V was clipped by 2 bases and J by 5 bases, with 18 bases between them. CDR3 coding DNA: TGTGCCAGCAGTTTAATGTCTGGGGGAGGGGATTATGGCTACACCTTC. Protein sequence: CASSLMSGGGDYGYTF.

This clonotype was counted at least ten times. J is TRBJ1-2 and V is TRBV2; D is perhaps TRBD1 (5 bases). This CDR3 is built from 13 residues. Germline V gives CDR1 SNHLY, CDR2 FYNNEI. With 6 bases removed from V and 4 bases from J, the gap between germline ends came to 12 bases. CDR3 region: CASRTDRIYGYTF. For the CDR3, the DNA is TGTGCCAGCAGGACAGACAGAATCTATGGCTACACCTTC.

The CDR3 spells CASSPGRREGTYEQYF. The CDR3 DNA reads as TGTGCCAGCAGTCCAGGGCGGCGGGAGGGAACCTACGAGCAGTACTTC. The chain links TRBV6-5 to TRBJ2-7, with 9 bases fitting TRBD2. The V gene's germline CDR1 is MNHEY and CDR2 SVGAGI. The trim removed 5 bases at V and 2 bases at J, leaving 10 bases unmatched. The CDR3 covers 16 residues.

The chain links TRBV2 to TRBJ1-5; no clear D. CDR3 length: 14 amino acids. With 1 base removed from V and 3 bases from J, the gap between germline ends came to 7 bases. Per the germline V gene, CDR1 is SNHLY and CDR2 is FYNNEI. The CDR3 nucleotides are TGTGCCAGCAGTGAAGAGGCGGCCAATCAGCCCCAGCATTTT. It encodes CASSEEAANQPQHF.

This clonotype was counted a few times. The rearrangement uses TRBV6-2 or TRBV6-3 and TRBJ2-5, with D uncertain. The V end lost 5 bases, the J end lost 4 bases, and 2 bases lay between the germline ends. The CDR3 runs to 10 residues. Germline-derived CDR1 and CDR2 are MNHEY and SVGEGT. This CDR3 is CASSGETQYF. The CDR3 nucleotides are TGTGCCAGCAGTGGAGAGACCCAGTACTTC.

CDR3 coding DNA: TGTGCCAGCAGTTTGGACAGGGACAACTCCTACGAGCAGTACTTC. It translates to CASSLDRDNSYEQYF. The chain is built from TRBV28 and TRBJ2-7; 8 nucleotides line up with TRBD1. With 3 bases clipped from V and 0 bases from J, the junction kept 4 bases outside the gene matches. The CDR3 is 15 residues long. Germline-derived CDR1 and CDR2 are MDHEN and SYDVKM. The whole variable domain, remainder taken from reference TRBV28 and TRBJ2-7, is DVKVTQSSRYLVKRTGEKVFLECVQDMDHENMFWYRQDPGLGLRLIYFSYDVKMKEKGDIPEGYSVSREKKERFSLILESASTNQTSMYLCASSLDRDNSYEQYFGPGTRLTVT.

V usage is TRBV28 and J usage is TRBJ1-1, with TRBD1 identical over 8 bases. Germline CDR1 MDHEN, CDR2 SYDVKM. Trimming cost V 4 bases and J 1 base; bases outside gene matches: 5. The CDR3 sequence is 15 residues long. The CDR3 sequence is CASSSWDRRNTEAFF. CDR3 in DNA: TGTGCCAGCAGTTCCTGGGACAGGAGGAACACTGAAGCTTTCTTT.